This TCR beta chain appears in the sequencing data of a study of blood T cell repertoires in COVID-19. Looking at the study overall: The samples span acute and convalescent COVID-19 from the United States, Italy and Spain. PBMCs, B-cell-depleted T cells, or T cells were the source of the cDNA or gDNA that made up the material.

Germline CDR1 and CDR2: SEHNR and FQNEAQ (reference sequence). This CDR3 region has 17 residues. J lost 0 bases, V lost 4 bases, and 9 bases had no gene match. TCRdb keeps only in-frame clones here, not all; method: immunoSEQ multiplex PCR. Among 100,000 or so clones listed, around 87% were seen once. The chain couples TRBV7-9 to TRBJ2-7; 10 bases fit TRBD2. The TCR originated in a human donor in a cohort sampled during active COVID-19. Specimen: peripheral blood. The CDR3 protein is CASSSGVGLADSYEQYF. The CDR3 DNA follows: TGTGCCAGCAGCTCAGGGGTAGGACTAGCGGACTCCTACGAGCAGTACTTC.